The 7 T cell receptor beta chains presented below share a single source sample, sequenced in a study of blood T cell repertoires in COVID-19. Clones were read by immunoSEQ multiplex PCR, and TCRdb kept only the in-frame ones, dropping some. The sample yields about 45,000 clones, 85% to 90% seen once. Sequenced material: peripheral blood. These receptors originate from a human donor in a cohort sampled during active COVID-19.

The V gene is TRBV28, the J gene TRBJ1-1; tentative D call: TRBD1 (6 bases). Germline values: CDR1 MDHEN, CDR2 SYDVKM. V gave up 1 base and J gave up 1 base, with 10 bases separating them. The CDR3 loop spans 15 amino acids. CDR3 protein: CASSLYPRGNTEAFF. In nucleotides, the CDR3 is TGTGCCAGCAGTTTATACCCCAGGGGGAACACTGAAGCTTTCTTT.

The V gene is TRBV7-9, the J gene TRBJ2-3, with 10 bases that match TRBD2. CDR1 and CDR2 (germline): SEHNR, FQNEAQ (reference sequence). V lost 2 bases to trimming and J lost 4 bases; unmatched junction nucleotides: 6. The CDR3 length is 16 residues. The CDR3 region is CASSLTLAGVADTQYF. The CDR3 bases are TGTGCCAGCAGCTTAACCCTAGCGGGAGTCGCAGATACGCAGTATTTT.

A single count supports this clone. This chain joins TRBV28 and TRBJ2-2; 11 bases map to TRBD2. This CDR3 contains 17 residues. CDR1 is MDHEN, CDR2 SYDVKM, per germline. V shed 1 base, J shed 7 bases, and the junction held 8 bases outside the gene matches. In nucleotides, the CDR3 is TGTGCCAGCAGTTTATTCCAGACTAGCGGGACTCTCGGGGAGCTGTTTTTT. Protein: CASSLFQTSGTLGELFF.

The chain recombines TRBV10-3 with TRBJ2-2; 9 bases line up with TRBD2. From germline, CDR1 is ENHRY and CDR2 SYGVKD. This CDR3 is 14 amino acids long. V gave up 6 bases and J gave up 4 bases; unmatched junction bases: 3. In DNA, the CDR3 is TGTGCCATCAGCTCTAGCGGGGTCACCGGGGAGCTGTTTTTT. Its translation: CAISSSGVTGELFF.

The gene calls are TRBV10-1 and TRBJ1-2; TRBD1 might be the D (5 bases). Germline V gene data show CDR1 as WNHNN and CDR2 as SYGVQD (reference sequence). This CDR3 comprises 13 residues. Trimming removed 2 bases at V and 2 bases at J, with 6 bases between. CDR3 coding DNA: TGCGCCAGCAGTGAGGACAGAAACTATGGCTACACCTTC. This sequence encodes CASSEDRNYGYTF.

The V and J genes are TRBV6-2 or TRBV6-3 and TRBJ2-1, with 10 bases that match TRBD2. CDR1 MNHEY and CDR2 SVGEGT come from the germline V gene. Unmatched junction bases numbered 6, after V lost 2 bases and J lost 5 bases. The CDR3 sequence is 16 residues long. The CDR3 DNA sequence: TGTGCCAGCAGTTACCCTAGCGGGAGTGTGGACAATGAGCAGTTCTTC. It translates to CASSYPSGSVDNEQFF.

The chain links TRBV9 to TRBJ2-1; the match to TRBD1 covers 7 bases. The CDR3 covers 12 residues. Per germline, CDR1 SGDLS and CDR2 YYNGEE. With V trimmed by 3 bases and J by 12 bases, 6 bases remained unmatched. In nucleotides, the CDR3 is TGTGCCAGCAGCGCACAGGGGCCCGGGCAGTTCTTC. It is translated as CASSAQGPGQFF.